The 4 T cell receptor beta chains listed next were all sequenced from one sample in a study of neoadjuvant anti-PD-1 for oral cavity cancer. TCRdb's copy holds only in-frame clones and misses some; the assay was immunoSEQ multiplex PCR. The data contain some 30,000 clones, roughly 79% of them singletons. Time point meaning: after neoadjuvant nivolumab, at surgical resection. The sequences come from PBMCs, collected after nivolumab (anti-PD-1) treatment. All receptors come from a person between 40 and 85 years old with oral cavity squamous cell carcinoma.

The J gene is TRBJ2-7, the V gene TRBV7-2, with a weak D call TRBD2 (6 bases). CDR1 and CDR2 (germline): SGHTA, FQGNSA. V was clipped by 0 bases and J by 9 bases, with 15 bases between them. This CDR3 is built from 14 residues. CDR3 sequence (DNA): TGTGCCAGCAGCTTAGCGTTAGCGGCCGACGGGCAGTACTTC. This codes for CASSLALAADGQYF.

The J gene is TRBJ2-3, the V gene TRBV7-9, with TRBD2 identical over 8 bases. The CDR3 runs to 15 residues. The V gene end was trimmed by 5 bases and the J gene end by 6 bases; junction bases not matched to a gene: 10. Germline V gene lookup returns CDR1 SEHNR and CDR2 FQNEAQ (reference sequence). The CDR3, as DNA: TGTGCCAGCAGCCCGGGGGGGGCGGCCGGGGATACGCAGTATTTT. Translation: CASSPGGAAGDTQYF.

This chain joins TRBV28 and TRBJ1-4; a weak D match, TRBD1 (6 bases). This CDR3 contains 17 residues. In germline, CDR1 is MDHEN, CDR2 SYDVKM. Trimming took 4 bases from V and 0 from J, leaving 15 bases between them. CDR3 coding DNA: TGTGCCAGCAGTTCGCCGAAAGGGGGTACAACTAATGAAAAACTGTTTTTT. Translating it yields CASSSPKGGTTNEKLFF.

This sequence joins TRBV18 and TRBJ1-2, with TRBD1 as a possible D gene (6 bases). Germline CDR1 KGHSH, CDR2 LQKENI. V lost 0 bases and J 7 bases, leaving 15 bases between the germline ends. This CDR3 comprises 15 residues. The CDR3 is CASSPPGTPGTGYTF. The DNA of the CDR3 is TGTGCCAGCTCACCACCGGGGACACCGGGTACTGGCTACACCTTC.